This TCR beta chain is drawn from a study of blood T cell repertoires in COVID-19. Overall study: PBMCs, B-cell-depleted T cells, or T cells were the source of the cDNA or gDNA that made up the material.

Study members were between about 18 and 89 years old and lived in 25 or so US regions. Participants reported their clinical history, and cohort assignment relied on those reports. Exposed participants came across a COVID-19 case within 2 weeks before study entry. Generated by immunoSEQ multiplex PCR, the TCRdb table keeps only in-frame clones and is missing some. In the table there are 130,000 to 150,000 clones, roughly 89% of which are singletons. The V and J ends lost 8 bases and 7 bases, in that order; junction bases with no gene match: 3. This CDR3 has 13 residues. This sequence joins TRBV12-3 or TRBV12-4 and TRBJ2-1; 12 positions agree with TRBD2. What was sequenced was PBMCs or T cells enriched from blood (not recorded which). The receptor comes from a woman aged 45-65 years who had been exposed to COVID-19. CDR3 sequence: CASGLAGRNEQFF. The CDR3 DNA sequence: TGTGCCAGCGGACTAGCGGGGCGTAATGAGCAGTTCTTC.